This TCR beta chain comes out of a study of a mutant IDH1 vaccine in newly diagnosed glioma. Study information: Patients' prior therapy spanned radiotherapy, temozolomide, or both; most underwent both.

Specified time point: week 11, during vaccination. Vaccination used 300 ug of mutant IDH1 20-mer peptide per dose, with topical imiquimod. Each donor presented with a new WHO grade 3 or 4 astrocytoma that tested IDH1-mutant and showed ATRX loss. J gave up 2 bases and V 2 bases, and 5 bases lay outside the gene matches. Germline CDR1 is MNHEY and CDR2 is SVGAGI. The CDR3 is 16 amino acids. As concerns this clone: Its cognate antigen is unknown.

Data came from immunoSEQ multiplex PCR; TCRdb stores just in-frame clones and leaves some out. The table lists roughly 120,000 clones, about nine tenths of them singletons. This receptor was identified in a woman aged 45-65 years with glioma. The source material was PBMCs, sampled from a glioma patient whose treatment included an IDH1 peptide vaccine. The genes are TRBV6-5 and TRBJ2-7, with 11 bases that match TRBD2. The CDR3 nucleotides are TGTGCCAGCAGTTACAGGACTAGCGGGTATACCTACGAGCAGTACTTC. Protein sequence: CASSYRTSGYTYEQYF.